The 32 T cell receptor beta chains reported below all come from one sample, sequenced in a study of T cells in women clearing cervical HPV infection. The repertoire was sequenced with immunoSEQ multiplex PCR; TCRdb's copy has only in-frame clones and lacks some. The sample holds 20,000 to 25,000 clones. Specimen: blood buffy coat. The receptors were gathered from a woman between 18 and 70 years old with a cervical HPV16 infection that either progressed to CIN3+ or cleared (not recorded which).

Comments on this clone: The read terminates 3 residues before the CDR3 end, so the remaining end is supplied by the germline J gene. The chain is built from TRBV5-6 and TRBJ1-2, with D perhaps TRBD1 (6 bases). V lost 4 bases to trimming and J lost 3 bases, with 16 bases between them. The CDR3 sequence is 15 residues long. CDR1 and CDR2 (germline): SGHDT, YYEEEE. CDR3 loop: CASSAQGTYYYGYTF. CDR3 DNA (partial): TGTGCCAGCAGCGCACAGGGAACTTATTACTATGGC.

A word on this clone: The CDR3 end falls 3 residues outside the read, so it is completed with the germline J gene. The genes are TRBV5-1 and TRBJ2-5, with 12 bases identical to TRBD2. This CDR3 has 15 amino acids. Germline V CDR1 and CDR2: SGHRS, YFSETQ. Trimming at V came to 0 bases and at J to 3 bases, leaving 0 bases not matched to a gene. The DNA read from the CDR3 is TGCGCCAGCAGCTTGGCTAGCGGGGGGGAAGAGACC. This translates into CASSLASGGEET. The complete CDR3 reads CASSLASGGEETQYF. The variable domain in full, completed from reference TRBV5-1 and TRBJ2-5, reads KAGVTQTPRYLIKTRGQQVTLSCSPISGHRSVSWYQQTPGQGLQFLFEYFSETQRNKGNFPGRFSGRQFSNSRSEMNVSTLELGDSALYLCASSLASGGEETQYFGPGTRLLVL.

Concerning this clone: The read terminates 3 residues before the CDR3 end, so the remaining end is supplied by the germline J gene. The V call is TRBV11-2, the J call TRBJ2-2; D may correspond to TRBD1 or TRBD2 (6 bases each). Germline lookup yields CDR1 SGHAT and CDR2 FQNNGV. V lost 2 bases and J 4 bases, leaving 11 bases between the germline ends. CDR3 length: 15 amino acids. The CDR3 here is CASSLKGGGTGELFF. The CDR3 DNA, read in part, is TGTGCCAGCAGCTTAAAAGGGGGAGGCACCGGGGAG.

The CDR3 here is CASSSDITGYEQFF. The DNA read from the CDR3 is TGTGCCAGCAGCTCGGACATAACGGGCTATGAG. This rearrangement joins TRBV27 to TRBJ2-1; D possibly corresponds to TRBD1 (5 bases). The DNA ends 3 residues before the CDR3 does, and the rest of the CDR3 is filled in from the germline J gene. Trimming shortened V by 6 bases and J by 8 bases, and 17 bases separated the two germline ends. Germline V CDR1 and CDR2: MNHEY, SMNVEV (reference sequence). This CDR3 spans 14 amino acids.

Worth noting for this clone: The junction and the germline gene differ at one end; a read error may be behind it. The read stops 3 residues short of the end of the CDR3; the missing end is completed from the germline J gene. The V call is TRBV7-7, the J call TRBJ1-2, with a weak D call TRBD1 (5 bases). Per the germline V gene, CDR1 is SSHAT and CDR2 is FNYEAQ (reference sequence). The CDR3 has 14 amino acids. CDR3: CASSRTGGDNDYTF. The sequenced part of the CDR3 DNA is TGTGCTAGCAGCCGGACGGGGGGGGATAATGAC.

About this clone: The sequence runs out 3 residues before the end of the CDR3; the remainder is reconstructed from the germline J gene. This chain connects TRBV28 to TRBJ2-7; a weak D match, TRBD2 (5 bases). This CDR3 region has 13 residues. CDR1 is MDHEN and CDR2 is SYDVKM in the germline V gene. V lost 5 bases and J lost 0, with 8 bases in between. The CDR3 region is CASSRTFSYEQYF. The DNA read from the CDR3 is TGTGCCAGCAGTAGGACTTTCTCCTACGAG.

This clone registers medium-sized by frequency. The CDR3 extends 3 residues past the end of the read, so its final part is completed from the germline J gene. V gene TRBV20-1 combines with J gene TRBJ2-4; 9 nucleotides align to TRBD1. From germline, CDR1 is DFQATT and CDR2 SNEGSKA (reference sequence). J gave up 3 bases and V 5 bases, and 2 bases lay outside the gene matches. The CDR3 is 13 amino acids. The CDR3 spells CSAEDRGKNIQYF. The covered CDR3 bases are TGCAGTGCTGAGGACAGGGGCAAAAACATT.

Of note for this clone: The DNA ends 3 residues before the CDR3 does, and the rest of the CDR3 is filled in from the germline J gene. The chain couples TRBV7-6 to TRBJ2-5; weak D call: TRBD2 (6 bases). Per germline, CDR1 SGHVS and CDR2 FNYEAQ. The CDR3 sequence is 16 residues long. The V end lost 8 bases, the J end lost 1 base, and 20 bases lay between the germline ends. The CDR3 DNA, read in part, is TGTGCCAGCGCCCTAATCGGAGGGGTGCCCCAAGAGACC. Amino acids: CASALIGGVPQET. The entire CDR3 reads CASALIGGVPQETQYF.

On this clone: The CDR3 end lies 3 residues beyond the end of the read and is filled in from the germline J gene. The chain links TRBV30 to TRBJ1-6, with TRBD1 identical over 9 bases. CDR1 and CDR2 (germline): GTSNPN, SVGIG (reference sequence). V was clipped by 3 bases and J by 10 bases; unmatched bases: 10. The CDR3 spans 15 residues. Partial CDR3 DNA: TGTGCCTGGAGCAGTCCGGGACAGGGAAGCTCACCC. Protein sequence: CAWSSPGQGSSP. The whole CDR3 region reads CAWSSPGQGSSPLHF.

On this clone itself: The read terminates 3 residues ahead of where the CDR3 ends, so the germline J gene completes it. This sequence joins TRBV6-1 and TRBJ2-1; 10 nucleotides line up with TRBD2. Germline CDR1 and CDR2: MNHNS and SASEGT. V lost 4 bases to trimming and J lost 6 bases; unmatched junction nucleotides: 9. CDR3 size: 16 residues. The CDR3 DNA, read in part, is TGTGCCAGCAGTGCCCAACTAGCGGGGCCTGTCAATGAG. It translates to CASSAQLAGPVNE. The complete CDR3 protein is CASSAQLAGPVNEQFF.

Details on this clone: The missing CDR3 end, 3 residues past where the read stops, is filled in from the germline J gene. The chain carries TRBV6-2 or TRBV6-3 and TRBJ1-4, with D possibly TRBD1 on 6 matching bases. This CDR3 comprises 15 residues. The germline V gene has CDR1 MNHEY and CDR2 SVGEGT. This chain's CDR3 is CASNGQFSGANVLFF. The DNA read from the CDR3 is TGTGCCAGCAACGGACAGTTTTCTGGGGCCAACGTA.

As concerns this clone: Coverage ceases 3 residues before the CDR3 finishes, and the germline J gene fills in the end. The chain joins TRBV11-2 to TRBJ2-1, with 7 positions matching TRBD2. Germline CDR1 and CDR2: SGHAT and FQNNGV. The CDR3 is 15 amino acids. The V and J ends lost 2 bases and 9 bases, in that order; junction bases with no gene match: 10. CDR3 DNA, as far as it was read: TGTGCCAGCAGCTTAATGGGCGGGAGTCCGGGTGAG. This encodes CASSLMGGSPGE. The whole CDR3 sequence reads CASSLMGGSPGEQFF.

In regard to this clone: The CDR3 goes on 3 residues after the read ends, and that part is filled in from the germline J gene. The chain uses TRBV9 and TRBJ1-1; tentatively, D is TRBD1 (5 bases). V lost 4 bases and J 6 bases, leaving 16 bases between the germline ends. Germline V lookup: CDR1 SGDLS, CDR2 YYNGEE. CDR3 length equals 14 residues. The CDR3: CASSYEGMSAEAFF. Incomplete CDR3 DNA: TGTGCCAGCAGCTATGAGGGGATGTCAGCTGAA.

On this clone itself: The read is 3 residues too short to cover the CDR3 end, so that end is filled in from the germline J gene. The V and J genes are TRBV19 and TRBJ1-2; 8 bases line up with TRBD1. The CDR3 contains 15 residues. V lost 3 bases, J lost 5 bases, and 8 bases stayed unmatched. CDR1 is LNHDA, CDR2 SQIVND, per germline (reference sequence). CDR3 DNA (partial): TGTGCCAGTAGTATTGGACAGGGACCCCGGTATGGC. Protein: CASSIGQGPRYG. The CDR3 in its entirety is CASSIGQGPRYGYTF.

This clone registers medium-sized by frequency. The read falls 3 residues short of the CDR3 end, and the missing part is taken from the germline J gene. This rearrangement joins TRBV29-1 to TRBJ2-1; TRBD2 agrees at 10 bases. This CDR3 has 14 residues. V dropped 1 base and J dropped 7; count of bases not matched to a gene: 4. CDR1 is SQVTM, CDR2 ANQGSEA, per germline. The CDR3 bases that were read are TGCAGCGTTGAAGGACTAGCGGGTTGGAATGAG. Translating it yields CSVEGLAGWNE. The full CDR3 reads CSVEGLAGWNEQFF.

On this clone itself: Sequencing ends 3 residues short of the CDR3 end; the germline J gene provides the rest. Other nucleotide sequences in the sample specify the same CDR3. The V and J genes are TRBV24-1 and TRBJ2-3; TRBD2 is a possible D gene (6 bases). The CDR3 has 13 amino acids. CDR1 is KGHDR and CDR2 is SFDVKD in the germline V gene. V dropped 4 bases and J dropped 5 bases, with 9 bases sitting between them. CDR3 region: CATSDPRGDTQYF. The DNA read from the CDR3 is TGTGCCACCAGTGACCCGCGGGGAGATACG.

Note on this clone: The read gets to within 3 residues of the CDR3 end, and the germline J gene fills in the rest. This chain uses TRBV2 with TRBJ1-5; 9 bases match TRBD1. CDR3 length: 15 residues. With 5 bases clipped from V and 2 bases from J, the junction kept 4 bases outside the gene matches. Germline V lookup: CDR1 SNHLY, CDR2 FYNNEI. Partial CDR3 DNA: TGTGCCAGCAGTCTACAGGGGGCAGGCAATCAGCCC. This encodes CASSLQGAGNQP. The full-length CDR3 reads as CASSLQGAGNQPQHF.

Points on this clone: The read gets to within 3 residues of the CDR3 end, and the germline J gene fills in the rest. The J gene is TRBJ1-1, the V gene TRBV23-1; weak D call: TRBD1 (5 bases). TRBV23-1 is an ORF, with its function uncertain. CDR3 size: 12 residues. The part of the CDR3 DNA that was read is TGCGCCCGAGGGCAGGGTCGAGAGACC. Translation gives CARGQGRET. The full-length CDR3 reads as CARGQGRETAFF.

To note about this clone: The read falls 3 residues short of the CDR3 end, and the missing part is taken from the germline J gene. This chain links TRBV2 with TRBJ2-2; 7 positions match TRBD1. Looked up from germline, CDR1 is SNHLY and CDR2 is FYNNEI. The CDR3 consists of 14 residues. This chain's CDR3 is CASVGTEGYEKLFF. The sequenced CDR3 bases are TGTGCCAGCGTCGGGACAGAGGGGTATGAAAAG. The full variable domain, rest sourced from reference TRBV2 and TRBJ2-2, is EPEVTQTPSHQVTQMGQEVILRCVPISNHLYFYWYRQILGQKVEFLVSFYNNEISEKSEIFDDQFSVERPDGSNFTLKIRSTKLEDSAMYFCASVGTEGYEKLFFGEGSRLTVL.

Worth noting for this clone: Sequencing ends 3 residues short of the CDR3 end; the germline J gene provides the rest. The chain uses TRBV5-5 and TRBJ1-2; D might be TRBD1 (5 bases). The CDR3 loop spans 15 amino acids. Germline CDR1 reads SGHKS; CDR2 reads YYEKEE (reference sequence). The CDR3 sequence: CASSDGGTSDPRYTF. The CDR3 DNA, read in part, is TGTGCCAGCAGCGATGGTGGGACTAGCGACCCGCGC.

Of note for this clone: The CDR3 goes on 3 residues after the read ends, and that part is filled in from the germline J gene. The J gene is TRBJ2-3, the V gene TRBV30; D is possibly TRBD1 (6 bases). The CDR3 has 13 amino acids. CDR1 and CDR2 (germline): GTSNPN, SVGIG (reference sequence). The chain's CDR3 is CAWSRDKNQPQYF. The DNA read from the CDR3 is TGTGCCTGGAGCCGGGACAAAAATCAGCCG.

Worth noting for this clone: The read stops 3 residues short of the end of the CDR3; the missing end is completed from the germline J gene. J is TRBJ2-5 and V is TRBV5-1; 8 nucleotides line up with TRBD2. Losses at the gene ends were 5 bases for V and 3 bases for J; bases not matched to a gene: 9. The CDR3 extends over 15 amino acids. Germline V gene data show CDR1 as SGHRS and CDR2 as YFSETQ. The CDR3 is CASRSRGSGEETQYF. The CDR3 DNA, read in part, is TGCGCCAGCAGGTCTAGGGGTAGCGGGGAAGAGACC.

With regard to this clone: The read ends 3 residues before the CDR3 terminus; that terminus is restored from the germline J gene. The rearrangement links TRBV30 to TRBJ1-6, with D unresolved. The V gene's germline CDR1 is GTSNPN and CDR2 SVGIG (reference sequence). The CDR3 length is 13 residues. The V end lost 2 bases, the J end lost 8 bases, and 10 bases lay between the germline ends. The CDR3 DNA, read in part, is TGTGCCTGGAGTAGGCAGTCCCATTCACCC. Translation: CAWSRQSHSP. The CDR3 in full is CAWSRQSHSPLHF.

Note on this clone: The read ends 3 residues before the CDR3 terminus; that terminus is restored from the germline J gene. V usage is TRBV2 and J usage is TRBJ2-4; 9 nucleotides match TRBD2. This CDR3 comprises 16 residues. Germline assignment: CDR1 SNHLY and CDR2 FYNNEI. The CDR3: CASSEARGGGGNLQYF. The DNA read from the CDR3 is TGTGCCAGCAGTGAAGCGCGCGGCGGGGGGGGCAATCTT.

In regard to this clone: The read stops 3 residues short of the end of the CDR3; the missing end is completed from the germline J gene. The V and J genes are TRBV7-8 and TRBJ2-2, with a possible D match to TRBD1 (6 bases). CDR1 and CDR2 from the germline V gene are SGHVS and FQNEAQ. The CDR3 contains 18 residues. CDR3 DNA (partial): TGTGCCAGCAGCTTAGCGAGGATCGGGTCTCCAGGGGCCAACGTG. Amino acid sequence: CASSLARIGSPGANV. The full CDR3 protein reads CASSLARIGSPGANVLFF. The complete variable domain, with remaining parts taken from reference TRBV7-8 and TRBJ2-2, reads GAGVSQSPRYKVAKRGQDVALRCDPISGHVSLFWYQQALGQGPEFLTYFQNEAQLDKSGLPSDRFFAERPEGSVSTLKIQRTQQEDSAVYLCASSLARIGSPGANVLFFGEGSRLTVL.

In the case of this clone: The DNA ends 3 residues before the CDR3 does, and the rest of the CDR3 is filled in from the germline J gene. This chain connects TRBV5-6 to TRBJ2-1; D is unclear. Germline-derived CDR1 and CDR2 are SGHDT and YYEEEE. The CDR3 contains 15 residues. V was trimmed by 0 bases and J by 7 bases, leaving 14 bases between them. The sequenced part of the CDR3 DNA is TGTGCCAGCAGCTTGGTACCACCCTATTTGAATGAG. As protein: CASSLVPPYLNE. The CDR3 in its entirety is CASSLVPPYLNEQFF.

To note about this clone: The read ends 3 residues early relative to the CDR3; the germline J gene fills the gap. The identical CDR3 is also encoded by other nucleotide sequences in the sample. This chain links TRBV29-1 with TRBJ2-5; 8 bases agree with TRBD1. The CDR3 spans 12 residues. Losses at the gene ends were 3 bases for V and 4 bases for J; bases not matched to a gene: 1. CDR1 is SQVTM, CDR2 ANQGSEA, per germline. The sequenced part of the CDR3 DNA is TGCAGCGTTGACAGGGGGCGAGAGACC. Its protein product is CSVDRGRET. The complete CDR3 reads CSVDRGRETQYF.

Turning to this clone: Read data end 3 residues before the CDR3 end; the end is taken from the germline J gene. V gene TRBV7-2 combines with J gene TRBJ2-3, with a possible D match to TRBD2 (6 bases). Trimming cost V 2 bases and J 0 bases, with 9 bases left between them. The CDR3 has 15 amino acids. The V gene's germline CDR1 is SGHTA and CDR2 FQGNSA. The CDR3 DNA, read in part, is TGTGCCAGCAGCTTAAGCGGGCTAAGCACAGATACG. Its protein product is CASSLSGLSTDT. The full CDR3 protein reads CASSLSGLSTDTQYF.

Regarding this clone: The read gets to within 3 residues of the CDR3 end, and the germline J gene fills in the rest. V is TRBV27 and J is TRBJ2-1; TRBD2 agrees at 11 bases. Per germline, CDR1 MNHEY and CDR2 SMNVEV (reference sequence). Trimming at V came to 1 base and at J to 4 bases, leaving 12 bases not matched to a gene. CDR3 length: 19 residues. CDR3 region: CASSLFGGLAVVLYNEQFF. CDR3 bases read: TGTGCCAGCAGTTTATTTGGGGGACTAGCGGTTGTCCTTTACAATGAG.

Points on this clone: The read is 3 residues too short to cover the CDR3 end, so that end is filled in from the germline J gene. The chain employs TRBV24-1 and TRBJ2-3; maybe TRBD2 (5 bases). This CDR3 region has 17 residues. V lost 0 bases and J 1 base, leaving 13 bases between the germline ends. Germline CDR1 and CDR2: KGHDR and SFDVKD. The CDR3 sequence is CATSDLRGAGGTDTQYF. The part of the CDR3 DNA that was read is TGTGCCACCAGTGATTTGCGGGGAGCTGGGGGCACAGATACG.

Note on this clone: The read gets to within 3 residues of the CDR3 end, and the germline J gene fills in the rest. The rearrangement uses TRBV12-3 or TRBV12-4 and TRBJ1-3; D gene unclear. The CDR3 is 15 residues long. V was clipped by 3 bases and J by 0 bases, with 9 bases between them. The CDR3 reads CASSFGLSSGNTIYF. The DNA read from the CDR3 is TGTGCCAGCAGTTTTGGCTTGAGCTCTGGAAACACC.

A remark on this clone: From the germline J gene comes the end of the CDR3, since the read stops 3 residues before it. The rearrangement links TRBV28 to TRBJ2-3, with TRBD2 matching over 12 bases. Trimming at V came to 8 bases and at J to 1 base, leaving 7 bases not matched to a gene. Per the germline V gene, CDR1 is MDHEN and CDR2 is SYDVKM. CDR3 length equals 16 residues. The CDR3 DNA, read in part, is TGTGCCAGCGAAATATCTAGCGGGAGGGGCACAGATACG. The encoded protein is CASEISSGRGTDT. The complete CDR3 reads CASEISSGRGTDTQYF. Supplemented by reference TRBV28 and TRBJ2-3, the full variable domain reads DVKVTQSSRYLVKRTGEKVFLECVQDMDHENMFWYRQDPGLGLRLIYFSYDVKMKEKGDIPEGYSVSREKKERFSLILESASTNQTSMYLCASEISSGRGTDTQYFGPGTRLTVL.